Below, 2 T cell receptor beta chains from the same sample are listed, as sequenced in a study of post-analysis software for immune sequencing data. General study results and limits: Controls showed lower frequencies than patients for five TRBV segments, and TRBV5-6, TRBV5-1 and TRBV20-1 were among these.

These TCRs are of unknown antigen specificity. Carried by the TCR beta cDNA libraries were unique molecular identifiers. In TCRdb, the PCR reads were re-called with MiXCR into one record per CDR3 protein. The table shows a few hundred thousand distinct CDR3 sequences, with around a third occurring only once. The sequencing sample was made of blood. The receptors were gathered from a girl between 2 and 17 years old with multiple sclerosis.

The CDR3 coding sequence is TGTGCCAGCAGCTTTACAGGGGAGAACGAGACCCAGTACTTC. Its translation is CASSFTGENETQYF. The rearrangement joins TRBV7-9 to TRBJ2-7, with 7 bases aligning to TRBD1. The end of the DNA is better explained by TRBJ2-5, so the J call may be wrong. Per germline, CDR1 SEHNR and CDR2 FQNEAQ (reference sequence). The CDR3 spans 14 residues.

Concerning this clonotype itself: Being one base from a much bigger clone, this may be a read error. The chain has TRBV7-2 and TRBJ2-5; 7 bases map to TRBD1. This CDR3 contains 16 residues. Germline CDR1 SGHTA, CDR2 FQGNSA. CDR3 amino acids: CASSSQPPGQQETRYF. The CDR3 region has the DNA TGTGCCAGCAGCTCGCAGCCCCCGGGACAGCAAGAGACCCGGTACTTC.